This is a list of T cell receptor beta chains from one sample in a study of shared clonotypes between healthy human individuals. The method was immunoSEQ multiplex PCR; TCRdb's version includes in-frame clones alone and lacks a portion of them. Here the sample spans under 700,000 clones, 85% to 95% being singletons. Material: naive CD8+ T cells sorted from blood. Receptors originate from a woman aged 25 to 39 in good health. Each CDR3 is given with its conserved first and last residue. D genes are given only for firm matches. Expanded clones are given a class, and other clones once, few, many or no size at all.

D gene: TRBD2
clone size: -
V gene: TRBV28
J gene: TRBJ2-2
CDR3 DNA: TGTGCCAGCAGTCTAGCGGGAGATACCGGGGAGCTGTTTTTT
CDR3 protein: CASSLAGDTGELFF

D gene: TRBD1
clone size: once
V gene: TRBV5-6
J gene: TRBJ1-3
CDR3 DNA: TGTGCCAGCAGCTTGACCGAGGGGACAGGGAGCGGAAACACCATATATTTT
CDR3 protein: CASSLTEGTGSGNTIYF

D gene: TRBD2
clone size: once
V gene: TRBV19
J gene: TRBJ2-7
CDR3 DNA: TGTGCCAGTAGTATTAGGAGGTTAGCGGGAGGACTTCTCGAGCAGTACTTC
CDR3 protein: CASSIRRLAGGLLEQYF

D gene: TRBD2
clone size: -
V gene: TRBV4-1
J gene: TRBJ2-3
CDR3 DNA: TGCGCCAGCAGCCAGACCCTAGCGGGGACCACAGATACGCAGTATTTT
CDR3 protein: CASSQTLAGTTDTQYF

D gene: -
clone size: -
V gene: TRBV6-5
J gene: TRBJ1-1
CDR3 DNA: TGTGCCAGCAGTAAGACAGGCATGAACACTGAAGCTTTCTTT
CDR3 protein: CASSKTGMNTEAFF

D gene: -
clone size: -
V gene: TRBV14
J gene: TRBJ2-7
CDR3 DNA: TGTGCCAGCAGCCCCCGTTCGATCCCCTACGAGCAGTACTTC
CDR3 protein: CASSPRSIPYEQYF

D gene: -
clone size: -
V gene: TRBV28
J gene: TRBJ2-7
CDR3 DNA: TGTGCCAGCAGCCGGGACCCTATGGGCGAGCAGTACTTC
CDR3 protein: CASSRDPMGEQYF

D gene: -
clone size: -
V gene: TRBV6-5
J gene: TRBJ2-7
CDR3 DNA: TGTGCCAGCAGTATTAGTCGCGACCCCTCCTACGAGCAGTACTTC
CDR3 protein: CASSISRDPSYEQYF

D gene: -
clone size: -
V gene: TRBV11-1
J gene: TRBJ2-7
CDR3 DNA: TGTGCCAGCAGCTTACTTGGGGCAGGGAGAACCTACGAGCAGTACTTC
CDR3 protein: CASSLLGAGRTYEQYF

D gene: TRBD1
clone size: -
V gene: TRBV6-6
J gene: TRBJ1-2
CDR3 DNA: TGTGCCAGCAGAACCCGGGACAGGGTCTATGGCTACACCTTC
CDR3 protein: CASRTRDRVYGYTF

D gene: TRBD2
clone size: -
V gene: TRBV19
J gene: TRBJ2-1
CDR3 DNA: TGTGCCAGTAGAAACACCGGGACTAGCGGGGGTGAACGCTCCTACAATGAGCAGTTCTTC
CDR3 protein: CASRNTGTSGGERSYNEQFF

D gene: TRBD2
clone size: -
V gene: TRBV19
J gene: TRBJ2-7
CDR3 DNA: TGTGCCACTAGAACTAGCGGGGGGTACGAGCAGTACTTC
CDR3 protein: CATRTSGGYEQYF

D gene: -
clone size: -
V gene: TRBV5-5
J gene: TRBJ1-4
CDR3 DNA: TGTGCCAGCAGCACCTTGTGGCAGGTCGTTAATGAAAAACTGTTTTTT
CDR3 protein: CASSTLWQVVNEKLFF

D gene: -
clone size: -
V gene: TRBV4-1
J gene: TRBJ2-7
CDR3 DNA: TGCGCCAGCAGCCAAGATCTTGCTAGCGCCGATAGCTACGAGCAGTACTTC
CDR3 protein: CASSQDLASADSYEQYF

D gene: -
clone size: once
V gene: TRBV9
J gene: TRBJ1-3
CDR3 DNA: TGTGCCAGCAGCGTAGCCGGAGGGGTATCCGGAAACACCATATATTTT
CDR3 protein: CASSVAGGVSGNTIYF

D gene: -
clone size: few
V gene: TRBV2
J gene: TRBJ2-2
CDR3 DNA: TGTGCCAGCAGGGAGGGGGGTACCGGGGAGCTGTTTTTT
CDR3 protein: CASREGGTGELFF

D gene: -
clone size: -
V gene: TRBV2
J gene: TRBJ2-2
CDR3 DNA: TGTGCCAGCAGGGATCCTCCGGGGACCGGGGAGCTGTTTTTT
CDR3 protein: CASRDPPGTGELFF

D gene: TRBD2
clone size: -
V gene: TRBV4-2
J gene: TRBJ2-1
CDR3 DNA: TGTGCCAGCAGCCAAGGTGGGGAGGGGTACAATGAGCAGTTCTTC
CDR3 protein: CASSQGGEGYNEQFF

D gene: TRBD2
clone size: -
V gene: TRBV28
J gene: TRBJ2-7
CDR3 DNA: TGTGCCAGCAGTTCTGGGACTAGCGGGAGTCACGAGCAGTACTTC
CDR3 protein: CASSSGTSGSHEQYF

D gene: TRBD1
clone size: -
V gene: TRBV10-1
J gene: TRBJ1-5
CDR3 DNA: TGCGCCAGCAGTGAGTCGGGACAGGGGAATCAGCCCCAGCATTTT
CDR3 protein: CASSESGQGNQPQHF

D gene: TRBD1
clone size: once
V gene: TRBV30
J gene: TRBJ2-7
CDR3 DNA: TGTGCCTGGAGTAGGGACAGGGTTACCTACGAGCAGTACTTC
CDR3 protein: CAWSRDRVTYEQYF

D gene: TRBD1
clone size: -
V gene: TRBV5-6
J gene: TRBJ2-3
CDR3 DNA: TGTGCCAGCAGCTTGGGGTCCGGGACAGGGATAACAGATACGCAGTATTTT
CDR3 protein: CASSLGSGTGITDTQYF

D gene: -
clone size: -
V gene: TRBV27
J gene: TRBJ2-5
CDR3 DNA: TGTGCCAGCAGAGGGTTGAGGCAGTACTTC
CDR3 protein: CASRGLRQYF

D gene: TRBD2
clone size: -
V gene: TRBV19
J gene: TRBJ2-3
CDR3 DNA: TGTGCCAGTAGTCACTCCCTAGCGGGAGGTTCAGATACGCAGTATTTT
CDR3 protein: CASSHSLAGGSDTQYF

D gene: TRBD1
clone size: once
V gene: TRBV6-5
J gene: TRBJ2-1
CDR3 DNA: TGTGCCAGCAGTCCCGGGACAGGTTACAATGAGCAGTTCTTC
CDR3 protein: CASSPGTGYNEQFF

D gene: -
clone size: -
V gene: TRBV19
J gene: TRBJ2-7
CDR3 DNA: TGTGCCAGTAGTCCGGACCCAAAGTACGAGCAGTACTTC
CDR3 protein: CASSPDPKYEQYF

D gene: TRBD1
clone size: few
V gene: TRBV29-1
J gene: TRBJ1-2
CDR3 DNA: TGCAGCGTTGAGGGACAGGGTGGATATGGCTACACCTTC
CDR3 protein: CSVEGQGGYGYTF

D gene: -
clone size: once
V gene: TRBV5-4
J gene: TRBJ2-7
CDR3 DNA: TGTGCCAGCAGCTTGTACCTTCATTACGAGCAGTACTTC
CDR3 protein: CASSLYLHYEQYF

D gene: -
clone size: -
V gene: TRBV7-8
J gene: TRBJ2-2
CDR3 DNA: TGTGCCAGCAGCTTGTGGTCCCCGGGGGCCGGGGAGCTGTTTTTT
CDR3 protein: CASSLWSPGAGELFF

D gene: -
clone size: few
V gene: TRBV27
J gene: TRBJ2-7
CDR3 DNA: TGTGCCAGCAGTTTGGGGGCTGGCTACGAGCAGTACTTC
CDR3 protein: CASSLGAGYEQYF

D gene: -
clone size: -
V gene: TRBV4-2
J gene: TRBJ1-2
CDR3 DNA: TGTGCCAGCAGCCAAGCGGAAGGCGGGGGGAATGGCTACACCTTC
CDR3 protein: CASSQAEGGGNGYTF

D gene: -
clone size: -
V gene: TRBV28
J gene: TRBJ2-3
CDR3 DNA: TGTGCCAGCAGCCCGGCAGGGGCAGATACGCAGTATTTT
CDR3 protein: CASSPAGADTQYF

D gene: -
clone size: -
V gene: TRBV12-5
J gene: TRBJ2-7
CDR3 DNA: TGTGCTAGTGGTTTTCATCTCTACGAGCAGTACTTC
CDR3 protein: CASGFHLYEQYF

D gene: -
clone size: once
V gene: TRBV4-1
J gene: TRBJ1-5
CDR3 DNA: TGCGCCAGCAGCCAAGGAAGCCGTCAAAGCAATCAGCCCCAGCATTTT
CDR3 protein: CASSQGSRQSNQPQHF

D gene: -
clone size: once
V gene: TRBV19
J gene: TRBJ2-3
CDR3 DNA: TGTGCCAGTAGTATTGGAGTCGGGGGAAGATTAACAGATACGCAGTATTTT
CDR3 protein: CASSIGVGGRLTDTQYF

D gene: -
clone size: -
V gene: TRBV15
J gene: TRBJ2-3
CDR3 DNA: TGTGCCACCAGCTCGGAGGTCATCAGCACAGATACGCAGTATTTT
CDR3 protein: CATSSEVISTDTQYF

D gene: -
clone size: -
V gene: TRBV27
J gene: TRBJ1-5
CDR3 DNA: TGTGCCAGCAGTTTATCTGGCAATCAGCCCCAGCATTTT
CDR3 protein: CASSLSGNQPQHF

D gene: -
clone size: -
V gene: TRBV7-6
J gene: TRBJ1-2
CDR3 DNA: TGTGCCAGCAGCGAGAGCCCTGGTGGCTACACCTTC
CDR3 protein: CASSESPGGYTF

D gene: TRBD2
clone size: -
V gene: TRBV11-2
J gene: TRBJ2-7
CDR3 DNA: TGTGCCAGCAGCTTAGGGTCCCGGACTAGCGGGAGCTACGAGCAGTACTTC
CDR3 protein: CASSLGSRTSGSYEQYF

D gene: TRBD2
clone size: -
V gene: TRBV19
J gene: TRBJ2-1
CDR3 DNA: TGTGCCAGTAGTGCCGCTAGCGGGAGTTATAATGAGCAGTTCTTC
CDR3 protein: CASSAASGSYNEQFF

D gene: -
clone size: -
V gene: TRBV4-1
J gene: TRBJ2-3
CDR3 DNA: TGCGCCAGCAGCCACGAGGCTGGGGCAGATACGCAGTATTTT
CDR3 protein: CASSHEAGADTQYF

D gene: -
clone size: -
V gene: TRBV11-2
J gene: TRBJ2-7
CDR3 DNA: TGTGCCAGCAGCTTAGATGGGGGGCCCTACGAGCAGTACTTC
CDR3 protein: CASSLDGGPYEQYF

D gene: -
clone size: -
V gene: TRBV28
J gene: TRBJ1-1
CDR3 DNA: TGTGCCAGCAGTTATCAGGGGCGCTGGAACACTGAAGCTTTCTTT
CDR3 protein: CASSYQGRWNTEAFF

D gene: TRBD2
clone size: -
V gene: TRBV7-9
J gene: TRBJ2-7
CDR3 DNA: TGTGCCAGCAGCCTAACAGCGGGAGCCCCCTACGAGCAGTACTTC
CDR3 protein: CASSLTAGAPYEQYF

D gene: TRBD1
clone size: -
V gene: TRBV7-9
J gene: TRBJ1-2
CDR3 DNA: TGTGCCAGCAGACCATACGATGGACAGGAAGCCTTGGGCTACACCTTC
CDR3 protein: CASRPYDGQEALGYTF

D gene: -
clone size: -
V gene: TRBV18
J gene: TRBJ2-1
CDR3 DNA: TGTGCCAGCTCACCAGGTCCAGAGGGGGAGGGCGGTTTCTACAATGAGCAGTTCTTC
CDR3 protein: CASSPGPEGEGGFYNEQFF

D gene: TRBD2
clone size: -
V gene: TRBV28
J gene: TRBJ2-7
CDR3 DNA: TGTGCCAGCAGTTTATCGGCGGGAGAACTGTCCTACGAGCAGTACTTC
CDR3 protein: CASSLSAGELSYEQYF

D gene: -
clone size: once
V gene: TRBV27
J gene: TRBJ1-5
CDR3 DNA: TGTGCCAGCAGCGGCGTCCCAAAGGGCAATCAGCCCCAGCATTTT
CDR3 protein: CASSGVPKGNQPQHF

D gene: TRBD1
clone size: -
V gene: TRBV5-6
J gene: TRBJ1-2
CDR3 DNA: TGTGCCAGCAGCTTAGGACAGGGGGGAATTGGCTACACCTTC
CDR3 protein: CASSLGQGGIGYTF

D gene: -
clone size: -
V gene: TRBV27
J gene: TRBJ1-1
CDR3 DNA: TGTGCCAGCAGTCAATCGGACTTTCACACTGAAGCTTTCTTT
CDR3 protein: CASSQSDFHTEAFF

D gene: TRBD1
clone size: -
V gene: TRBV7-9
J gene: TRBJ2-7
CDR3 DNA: TGTGCCAGCAGCTCGGGACAGGGGAGCAACGAGCAGTACTTC
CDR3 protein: CASSSGQGSNEQYF

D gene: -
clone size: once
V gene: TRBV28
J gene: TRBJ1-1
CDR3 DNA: TGTGCCAGCATCGGACATCGGAACACTGAAGCTTTCTTT
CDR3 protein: CASIGHRNTEAFF

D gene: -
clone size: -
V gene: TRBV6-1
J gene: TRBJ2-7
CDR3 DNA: TGTGCCAGCAGTGAAGCCTTCCGCTACGAGCAGTACTTC
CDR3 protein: CASSEAFRYEQYF